The 4 T cell receptor beta chains below come from one sample, sequenced in a study of glioma-infiltrating T cells. The iRepertoire nested amplicon-rescue multiplex PCR amplified TCR alpha and beta CDR3s from RNA. TCRdb used MiXCR to reprocess the multiplex PCR reads, holding one entry per CDR3 protein. This table has roughly 120,000 distinct CDR3 sequences, 20% to 25% appearing once. The sequencing sample was made of glioma tissue, nonneoplastic brain tissue, or PBMCs (not recorded which). The source of these receptors is a human donor with low-grade glioma or glioblastoma, undergoing nonglioma brain surgery, or in good health (not recorded which).

This clonotype was seen many times. V and J are TRBV20-1 and TRBJ2-3; 13 bases align to TRBD2. V trimming: 6 bases; J trimming: 2 bases; junction bases outside the gene matches: 17. Germline CDR1 and CDR2: DFQATT and SNEGSKA (reference sequence). The CDR3 is made up of 19 amino acids. CDR3 nucleotide sequence: TGCAGTGCCAACCCTTATAGGAGGACTAGCGGGAGAATCACAGATACGCAGTATTTT. The encoded protein is CSANPYRRTSGRITDTQYF.

V gene TRBV18 combines with J gene TRBJ1-2; D is possibly TRBD1 (6 bases). V was clipped by 2 bases and J by 6 bases, with 16 bases between them. This CDR3 is 15 amino acids long. CDR1 is KGHSH and CDR2 is LQKENI in the germline V gene. The CDR3, as DNA: TGTGCCAGCTCACCAGGGACAAGGGAGAAGCATGGCTACACCTTC. It yields the protein CASSPGTREKHGYTF.

This clonotype was picked up many times. V is TRBV24-1 and J is TRBJ2-5; D gene unclear. V lost 4 bases to trimming and J lost 2 bases, with 10 bases between them. Germline V CDR1 and CDR2: KGHDR, SFDVKD. There are 14 residues in the CDR3. The CDR3 loop is CATSEDPRQETQYF. CDR3 nucleotide sequence: TGTGCCACCAGTGAAGACCCCAGACAAGAGACCCAGTACTTC.

Of note for this clonotype: This sequence may be a read error, since a much larger clone differs from it by one base. The chain recombines TRBV5-4 with TRBJ2-2, with D unresolved. V was trimmed by 8 bases and J by 0 bases, leaving 11 bases between them. The V gene's germline CDR1 is SGHNT and CDR2 YYREEE (reference sequence). The CDR3 totals 14 residues. The CDR3 spells CARSPSSNTGELFF. CDR3 DNA: TGTGCCAGAAGCCCCTCCTCGAACACCGGGGAGCTGTTTTTT.